The 7 T cell receptor beta chains in this list originate from one sample, sequenced in a study of technical replicates of blood from several donors. The repertoire was sequenced with immunoSEQ multiplex PCR; TCRdb's copy has only in-frame clones and lacks some. The top ten hold approximately 0.35% of the sample, which has 75,000 to 95,000 clones, 90% to 97% seen once. The sample consisted of T cells isolated from PBMCs. The receptors here all came from a human donor in good health.

This chain uses TRBV27 with TRBJ2-1; 10 bases agree with TRBD2. Germline CDR1 reads MNHEY; CDR2 reads SMNVEV (reference sequence). After removal of 7 bases from V and 3 bases from J, the junction contained 6 bases not matched to a gene. This CDR3 is 15 amino acids long. Written as DNA, the CDR3 is TGTGCCAGCACCATAGCGGGAGGTCTCTACAATGAGCAGTTCTTC. Translated: CASTIAGGLYNEQFF.

About this clone itself: Sequence at one end of the junction differs from germline and may be a read error. V is TRBV12-5 and J is TRBJ2-5, with D uncertain. The CDR3 has 11 amino acids. Germline V gene data show CDR1 as LGHNT and CDR2 as FRNRAP. The CDR3 loop reads CASGLAETQHF. As DNA, the CDR3 is TGTGCTAGTGGGCTGGCGGAGACCCAGCACTTC.

This rearrangement joins TRBV19 to TRBJ1-1, with D perhaps TRBD1 (6 bases). The CDR3 loop spans 13 amino acids. Germline loops: CDR1 LNHDA, CDR2 SQIVND (reference sequence). V lost 6 bases and J lost 6, with 14 bases in between. CDR3 sequence (DNA): TGTGCCAGTAGACTACAGGGAAATGCTGAAGCTTTCTTT. It codes for CASRLQGNAEAFF.

The V and J genes are TRBV29-1 and TRBJ1-1; D gene ambiguous. Germline CDR1 and CDR2: SQVTM and ANQGSEA. The CDR3 sequence is 11 residues long. With 8 bases removed from V and 1 base from J, the gap between germline ends came to 8 bases. The CDR3 loop reads CSYYRNTEAFF. CDR3 nucleotides: TGCAGCTATTACAGGAACACTGAAGCTTTCTTT.

The chain couples TRBV27 to TRBJ2-7; 12 nucleotides line up with TRBD2. This CDR3 is 13 amino acids long. Trimming cost V 7 bases and J 7 bases; bases outside gene matches: 5. Germline V gene lookup returns CDR1 MNHEY and CDR2 SMNVEV (reference sequence). CDR3 loop: CASTSGRAGEQYF. For the CDR3, the DNA is TGTGCCAGCACTAGCGGGAGGGCCGGGGAGCAGTACTTC.

The chain joins TRBV10-3 to TRBJ1-2, with a weak D call TRBD1 (6 bases). The CDR3 loop spans 14 amino acids. Trimming cost V 7 bases and J 6 bases, with 18 bases left between them. CDR1 ENHRY and CDR2 SYGVKD come from the germline V gene. CDR3 nucleotide sequence: TGTGCCATCAAGAACTCGGCAGGGGCGGATGGCTACACCTTC. Translated, it gives CAIKNSAGADGYTF.

The V gene is TRBV14, the J gene TRBJ1-1; a weak D match, TRBD1 (6 bases). From germline, CDR1 is SGHDN and CDR2 FVKESK. Trimming took off 1 base at V and 0 bases at J, with 15 bases between the two ends. This CDR3 comprises 17 residues. The CDR3: CASSQGSPGHLNTEAFF. The CDR3 region has the DNA TGTGCCAGCAGCCAAGGAAGCCCGGGACACTTGAACACTGAAGCTTTCTTT.